The 25 T cell receptor beta chains listed next were all sequenced from one sample in a study of blood T cell repertoires in COVID-19. Profiling relied on immunoSEQ multiplex PCR, and the TCRdb table lists in-frame clones only, not all of them. The data show tens of thousands of clones, about 86% seen once. The sample comprised peripheral blood. The receptors come from a man in his 60s with acute or convalescent COVID-19.

This clone has more than one count but fewer than ten. The chain has TRBV29-1 and TRBJ1-1; D possibly corresponds to TRBD1 (6 bases). Germline-derived CDR1 and CDR2 are SQVTM and ANQGSEA. Trimming removed 5 bases at V and 4 bases at J, with 17 bases between. This CDR3 contains 14 residues. CDR3 amino acids: CSVYRADLGTEAFF. The DNA for the CDR3 is TGCAGCGTTTACAGGGCAGATTTAGGCACTGAAGCTTTCTTT.

This clone came up a few times. The chain recombines TRBV5-1 with TRBJ1-2, with 11 bases fitting TRBD1. J was trimmed by 3 bases and V by 0 bases; bases with no gene match: 1. Per germline, CDR1 SGHRS and CDR2 YFSETQ. This CDR3 contains 15 residues. CDR3 residues: CASSLEGQGDYGYTF. CDR3 DNA: TGCGCCAGCAGCTTGGAGGGACAGGGGGACTATGGCTACACCTTC.

DNA of the CDR3: TGTGCCACTGAAACACAGGGAGGGTATGGCTACACCTTC. Amino acid sequence: CATETQGGYGYTF. The chain uses TRBV28 and TRBJ1-2; maybe TRBD1 (6 bases). With 10 bases removed from V and 5 bases from J, the gap between germline ends came to 17 bases. This CDR3 spans 13 amino acids. Germline lookup yields CDR1 MDHEN and CDR2 SYDVKM.

This clone was seen once. The CDR3: CASSTGQGANQPQHF. The CDR3 nucleotides read TGTGCCAGTAGTACTGGACAGGGGGCGAATCAGCCCCAGCATTTT. The gene calls are TRBV19 and TRBJ1-5; TRBD1 aligns across 11 bases. J lost 4 bases, V lost 4 bases, and 3 bases had no gene match. Germline V gene sequence: CDR1 LNHDA, CDR2 SQIVND (reference sequence). This CDR3 is 15 amino acids long. Supplemented by reference TRBV19 and TRBJ1-5, the full variable domain reads DGGITQSPKYLFRKEGQNVTLSCEQNLNHDAMYWYRQDPGQGLRLIYYSQIVNDFQKGDIAEGYSVSREKKESFPLTVTSAQKNPTAFYLCASSTGQGANQPQHFGDGTRLSIL.

J is TRBJ2-3 and V is TRBV2, with 10 bases that match TRBD2. This CDR3 has 15 residues. With 4 bases clipped from V and 5 bases from J, the junction kept 6 bases outside the gene matches. CDR1 and CDR2 from the germline V gene are SNHLY and FYNNEI. In nucleotides, the CDR3 is TGTGCCAGCAGTGCCGAACTAGCGGGGATAGATACGCAGTATTTT. Residues: CASSAELAGIDTQYF.

This sequence joins TRBV30 and TRBJ2-1, with TRBD2 identical over 9 bases. V dropped 1 base and J dropped 5; count of bases not matched to a gene: 15. The CDR3 runs 18 residues. Germline lookup yields CDR1 GTSNPN and CDR2 SVGIG (reference sequence). In DNA, the CDR3 is TGTGCCTGGAGTGGAAAGCGGGGGGACATTCATCCACACAATGAGCAGTTCTTC. Its translation: CAWSGKRGDIHPHNEQFF.

The chain couples TRBV5-6 to TRBJ1-2, with 8 bases aligning to TRBD1. V gave up 4 bases and J gave up 7 bases; unmatched junction bases: 18. In germline, CDR1 is SGHDT, CDR2 YYEEEE. The CDR3 runs 17 residues. In nucleotides, the CDR3 is TGTGCCAGCAGCCTTGGAAGGGACAGGTGGAGAGGCCCTGGCTACACCTTC. This translates into CASSLGRDRWRGPGYTF.

J is TRBJ1-5 and V is TRBV3-1 (or the pseudogene TRBV3-2), with 7 bases matching TRBD1. The CDR3 contains 14 residues. Losses at the gene ends were 8 bases for V and 5 bases for J; bases not matched to a gene: 9. Germline CDR1 LGHDT, CDR2 YNNKEL (reference sequence). DNA for the CDR3: TGTGCCAGCGGACCGGGACAGACAGATCAGCCCCAGCATTTT. Translation gives CASGPGQTDQPQHF.

The V and J genes are TRBV6-5 and TRBJ1-5; D not resolved. The germline CDR1 and CDR2 sequences are MNHEY and SVGAGI. The CDR3 has 13 residues. V lost 2 bases, J lost 5 bases, and 7 bases lay in between. CDR3: CASSYVVYQPQHF. In DNA form, the CDR3 reads TGTGCCAGCAGTTACGTCGTATATCAGCCCCAGCATTTT.

This clone was recorded only once. This sequence joins TRBV9 and TRBJ1-2; D might be TRBD1 (5 bases). In germline, CDR1 is SGDLS, CDR2 YYNGEE. Trimming took 0 bases from V and 1 from J, leaving 7 bases between them. The CDR3 is 14 residues long. CDR3 loop: CASSVGQGNYGYTF. CDR3 coding DNA: TGTGCCAGCAGCGTAGGCCAGGGTAACTATGGCTACACCTTC.

The chain uses TRBV20-1 and TRBJ2-1, with D perhaps matching TRBD2 (6 bases). Looked up from germline, CDR1 is DFQATT and CDR2 is SNEGSKA (reference sequence). V was cut by 3 bases and J by 4 bases, with 13 bases left in between. This CDR3 contains 14 residues. The CDR3 DNA sequence: TGCAGTGCTAGTCGGGGGTATAGGTACAATGAGCAGTTCTTC. Protein: CSASRGYRYNEQFF.

The rearrangement joins TRBV6-2 or TRBV6-3 to TRBJ2-7; maybe TRBD1 (6 bases). Looked up from germline, CDR1 is MNHEY and CDR2 is SVGEGT. V gave up 4 bases and J gave up 12 bases, with 19 bases separating them. There are 13 residues in the CDR3. The CDR3 region is CASSSWGPNGVYF. The CDR3 nucleotides are TGTGCCAGCAGTTCGTGGGGGCCAAACGGGGTGTACTTC.

This chain links TRBV30 with TRBJ1-2, with D perhaps TRBD1 (5 bases). The CDR3 is 15 residues long. Trimming removed 4 bases at V and 5 bases at J, with 20 bases between. CDR1 GTSNPN and CDR2 SVGIG come from the germline V gene (reference sequence). The CDR3 nucleotides are TGTGCCTGGATTCTGGGATCCACGGGGGGTTATGGCTACACCTTC. Its translation is CAWILGSTGGYGYTF.

The rearrangement joins TRBV7-6 to TRBJ2-7; TRBD2 aligns across 8 bases. In germline, CDR1 is SGHVS, CDR2 FNYEAQ. Trimming took 0 bases from V and 5 from J; bases not matched to a gene: 18. The CDR3 is made up of 19 amino acids. The CDR3 nucleotides are TGTGCCAGCAGCTTAGCGAGTCCTAGCGGGCCCTTACAAGGGAACGAGCAGTACTTC. This translates into CASSLASPSGPLQGNEQYF.

There are a few counts of this clone. The chain couples TRBV5-1 to TRBJ2-1, with TRBD2 as a possible D gene (6 bases). V lost 0 bases and J 4 bases, leaving 14 bases between the germline ends. CDR1 is SGHRS, CDR2 YFSETQ, per germline. The CDR3 consists of 16 residues. The CDR3 DNA reads TGCGCCAGCAGCTTGGATGCGGGACTGCTTTACAATGAGCAGTTCTTC. Its protein product is CASSLDAGLLYNEQFF.

This chain joins TRBV12-5 and TRBJ2-1; the match to TRBD2 covers 8 bases. The ends lost 0 bases at V and 9 bases at J; junction bases unmatched: 1. The CDR3 runs to 13 residues. Germline V lookup: CDR1 LGHNT, CDR2 FRNRAP. The CDR3 coding sequence is TGTGCTAGTGGTTTGGTACGGGGGGGTGAGCAGTTCTTC. Its translation is CASGLVRGGEQFF.

This sequence joins TRBV12-5 and TRBJ1-1; D remains unclear. From germline, CDR1 is LGHNT and CDR2 FRNRAP. CDR3 length: 13 residues. The V end lost 1 base, the J end lost 4 bases, and 7 bases lay between the germline ends. Here the CDR3 DNA reads TGTGCTAGTGGTTTGGACTTCGGCACTGAAGCTTTCTTT. Amino acids: CASGLDFGTEAFF.

The chain employs TRBV6-5 and TRBJ2-1, with D tentatively TRBD1 (5 bases). Trimming stripped 6 bases from V and 8 bases from J, with 11 bases between. CDR3 length equals 12 residues. Germline V gene sequence: CDR1 MNHEY, CDR2 SVGAGI. As DNA, the CDR3 is TGTGCCAGCAGGACAGTAGCATATGAGCAGTTCTTC. It yields the protein CASRTVAYEQFF.

The V gene is TRBV11-2, the J gene TRBJ1-6, with D unclear. The CDR3 has 16 residues. Trimming removed 3 bases at V and 13 bases at J, with 22 bases between. CDR1 and CDR2 from the germline V gene are SGHAT and FQNNGV. The CDR3 is CASSFPKQITLFPLHF. CDR3 bases: TGTGCCAGCAGCTTCCCCAAACAGATCACCCTTTTTCCCCTCCACTTT.

The chain has TRBV10-3 and TRBJ1-5; 7 nucleotides line up with TRBD1. The CDR3 length is 13 residues. The junction had 7 bases not matched to a gene; V was cut back by 8 bases and J by 6 bases. Germline lookup yields CDR1 ENHRY and CDR2 SYGVKD. CDR3: CAIRQGAGQPQHF. The CDR3 DNA follows: TGTGCCATCCGACAGGGTGCTGGTCAGCCCCAGCATTTT.

This clone was seen a few times. The gene calls are TRBV30 and TRBJ2-7; D perhaps matches TRBD1 (6 bases). Trimming left V 4 bases short and J 3 bases short, with 10 bases between. Germline V CDR1 and CDR2: GTSNPN, SVGIG (reference sequence). The CDR3 runs to 12 residues. This CDR3 reads CAWNRAFYEQYF. CDR3 nucleotides: TGTGCCTGGAACAGGGCGTTCTACGAGCAGTACTTC.

The rearrangement links TRBV18 to TRBJ2-3, with D maybe TRBD1 (6 bases). The ends were cut back, 4 bases at V and 3 bases at J, with 11 bases in the middle. Germline lookup yields CDR1 KGHSH and CDR2 LQKENI. CDR3 size: 14 residues. CDR3 coding DNA: TGTGCCAGCTCACTCCCAGGGGAGACAGATACGCAGTATTTT. It codes for CASSLPGETDTQYF.

The DNA for the CDR3 is TGCGCCAGCAGCCAAGATCCCCAGGGGTTGGGCACTGAAGCTTTCTTT. Residues: CASSQDPQGLGTEAFF. The chain uses TRBV4-1 and TRBJ1-1; D perhaps matches TRBD1 (6 bases). The V and J ends lost 0 bases and 4 bases respectively, with 15 bases between them. The germline gives CDR1 MGHRA, CDR2 YSYEKL. The length of the CDR3 is 16 residues.

This chain connects TRBV19 to TRBJ1-1; perhaps TRBD1 as D (5 bases). This CDR3 contains 14 residues. Germline CDR1 LNHDA, CDR2 SQIVND (reference sequence). V was clipped by 2 bases and J by 4 bases, with 11 bases between them. The CDR3 loop reads CASSIRGSPTEAFF. CDR3 nucleotides: TGTGCCAGTAGTATAAGGGGAAGCCCCACTGAAGCTTTCTTT.

The chain combines TRBV4-2 with TRBJ1-2; TRBD1 is a possible D gene (5 bases). This CDR3 spans 15 amino acids. Germline CDR1 reads LGHNA; CDR2 reads YNFKEQ. Trimming pared 0 bases from V and 3 bases from J, leaving 11 bases between. The CDR3 loop is CASSQDRQGDYGYTF. DNA of the CDR3: TGTGCCAGCAGCCAAGATCGGCAGGGCGACTATGGCTACACCTTC.